The sequence of this TCR beta chain was determined in a study of T cell repertoires in ileal Crohn's disease (dated by TCRdb to about 2019). With respect to the entire study: The median duration of disease was 6 to 10 years, and at the time of surgery less than 40% of patients were active smokers. Endoscopic postoperative recurrence was defined by a Rutgeerts score above i0. A total of around 150 mucosal samples from roughly 57 patients were sequenced, with samples obtained at several locations on the surgical specimen and at postoperative endoscopy. Running in parallel with the study was a multicentre cohort set up to find predictors of early endoscopic recurrence following ileocolonic resection. TCR repertoire analysis was performed in around 57 Crohn's disease patients drawn from a prospective multicentre cohort. Roughly half of the patients were given postoperative therapy, with approximately 17 on anti-TNF agents and about a dozen on thiopurines. Every patient underwent surgery because of a complication, which was stricturing disease in about 61% and penetrating disease in approximately 40%.

As encoded in the germline V gene, CDR1 is KGHSH while CDR2 is LQKENI. Taken from cysteine to phenylalanine, the CDR3 has 15 residues. Only the CDR3 DNA is retained, 45 bases long and in frame from the first base. Germline trimming amounts to 5 bases on V and 3 bases on J, with 10 as the count of junction bases outside the gene matches. Eligible patients were adults with ileal or ileocolonic Crohn's disease who had an indication for ileocolonic resection. Before DNA extraction, whole ileal mucosal biopsies were kept frozen at -80 degrees C. Genomic DNA was extracted from frozen whole biopsies with a TRizol-based method and quantified on a NanoDrop 2000 spectrophotometer. Summary of the overall study and its limitations: More high-frequency clones were carried by sorted CD8 T cells than by CD4 T cells, suggesting that mucosal expansions were mainly CD8. Patients who were active smokers at surgery had a significantly higher proportion of clonal expansions than non-smokers (around 26% vs 18%, p=0.02). Only a subgroup of patients, of unstated size, had mucosal CD4 and CD8 T cells sorted and sequenced. Higher high-frequency clone percentages at surgery were associated with endoscopic recurrence; all patients with clonality above 26.8% (18/57) had recurrence.

For commercial TCRB immunosequencing, approximately 500 nanograms of biopsy DNA were submitted for each sample. Adaptive Biotechnology amplified the CDR3 regions from genomic DNA with a two-step multiplex PCR designed to control amplification bias. In the first PCR, primers covered every V and J gene segment, and in the second PCR, barcodes and Illumina adapters were added. An Illumina instrument was used to sequence the CDR3 libraries. The paper's data handling went like this. The analysis drew on both the pipelines supplied by the vendor and custom analysis of the raw data in R/Bioconductor running R version 3.3.0. Clonality, ranging from 0 to 1, was calculated as the inverse of the normalised Shannon entropy of all productive clones. High-frequency clones were defined as the share of the repertoire occupied by the top 100 clones, with only clones passing a 95% confidence test being retained. Overlap between samples was measured with the Morisita-Horn index, while repertoire diversity was measured with the Simpson index. TCRdb mirrors the immuneACCESS table, restricted to in-frame sequences. Some clones are absent from its copies; in checked studies, under half trace to an unresolved V gene, and the reason for the others is unknown. For V, J and clone size, that table is used; D and trimming come from the DNA. The sample has 6,400 or so clones on record, more than 80% of them singletons. The ten largest clones capture 4.5% of the sample.

This clone showed up just a few times. Its antigen remains unidentified. Within one base of it there is no much larger clone, and no base qualities were kept. The chain uses TRBV18 and TRBJ2-7, with 7 central nucleotides matching TRBD1. The source is an adult with Crohn's disease. Sequenced: ileal tissue. The CDR3 here reads CASSTGTATIYEQYF. The sequence in DNA is TGTGCCAGCTCAACTGGGACAGCGACTATCTACGAGCAGTACTTC.